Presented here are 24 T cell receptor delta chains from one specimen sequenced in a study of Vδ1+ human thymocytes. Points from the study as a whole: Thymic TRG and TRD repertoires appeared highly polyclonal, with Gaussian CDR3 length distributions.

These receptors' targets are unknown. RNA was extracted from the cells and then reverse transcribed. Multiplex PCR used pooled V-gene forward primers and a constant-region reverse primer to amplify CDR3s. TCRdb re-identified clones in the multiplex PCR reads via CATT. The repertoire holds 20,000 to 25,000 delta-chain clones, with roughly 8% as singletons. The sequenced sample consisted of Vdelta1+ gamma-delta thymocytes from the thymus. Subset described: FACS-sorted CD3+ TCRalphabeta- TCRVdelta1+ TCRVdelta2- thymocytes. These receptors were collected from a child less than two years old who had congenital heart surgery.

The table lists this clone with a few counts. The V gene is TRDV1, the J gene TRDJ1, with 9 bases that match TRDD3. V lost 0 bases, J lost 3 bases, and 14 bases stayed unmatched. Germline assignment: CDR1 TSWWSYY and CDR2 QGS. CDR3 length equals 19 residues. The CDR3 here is CALGELRFPNWGTPDKLIF. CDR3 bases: TGTGCTCTTGGGGAACTGCGCTTCCCAAACTGGGGGACCCCCGATAAACTCATCTTT.

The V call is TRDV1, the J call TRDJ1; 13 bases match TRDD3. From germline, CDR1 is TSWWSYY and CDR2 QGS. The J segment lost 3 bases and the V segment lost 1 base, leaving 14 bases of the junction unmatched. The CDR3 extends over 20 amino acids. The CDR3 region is CALGERPTGGYAYCADKLIF. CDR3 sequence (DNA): TGTGCTCTTGGGGAACGCCCTACTGGGGGATACGCGTATTGTGCCGATAAACTCATCTTT.

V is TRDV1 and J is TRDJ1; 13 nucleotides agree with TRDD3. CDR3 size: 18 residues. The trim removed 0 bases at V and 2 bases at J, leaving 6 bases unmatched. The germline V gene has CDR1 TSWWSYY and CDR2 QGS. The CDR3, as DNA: TGTGCTCTTGGGGAACTAGGGACTGGGGGATACGTTACCGATAAACTCATCTTT. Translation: CALGELGTGGYVTDKLIF.

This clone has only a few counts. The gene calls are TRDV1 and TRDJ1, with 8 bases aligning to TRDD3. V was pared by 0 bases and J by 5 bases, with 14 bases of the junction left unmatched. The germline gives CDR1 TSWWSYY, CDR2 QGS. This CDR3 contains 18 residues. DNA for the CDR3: TGTGCTCTTGGGGAACTTACTTTACTGGGGGCCGAGGGGGATAAACTCATCTTT. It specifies CALGELTLLGAEGDKLIF.

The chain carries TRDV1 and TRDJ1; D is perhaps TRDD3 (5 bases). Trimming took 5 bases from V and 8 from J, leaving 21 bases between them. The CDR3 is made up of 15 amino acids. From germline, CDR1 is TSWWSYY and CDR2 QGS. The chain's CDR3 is CALGNPGTNGEKLIF. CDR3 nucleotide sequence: TGTGCTCTTGGGAATCCGGGCACGAACGGGGAAAAACTCATCTTT.

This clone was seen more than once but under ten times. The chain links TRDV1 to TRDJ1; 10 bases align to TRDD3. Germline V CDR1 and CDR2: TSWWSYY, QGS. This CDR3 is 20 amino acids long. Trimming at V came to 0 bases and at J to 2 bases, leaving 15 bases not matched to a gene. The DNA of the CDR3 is TGTGCTCTTGGGGAACTAGGTCCCCTTTTCCTACTGGGGGATACCGATAAACTCATCTTT. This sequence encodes CALGELGPLFLLGDTDKLIF.

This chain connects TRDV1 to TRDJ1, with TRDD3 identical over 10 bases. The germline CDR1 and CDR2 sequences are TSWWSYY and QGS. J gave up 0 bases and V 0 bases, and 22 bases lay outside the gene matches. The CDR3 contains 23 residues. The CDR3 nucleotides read TGTGCTCTTGGGGAACTAGGCAATCGGCCTCGAATTAATACTGGGGGATACACCGATAAACTCATCTTT. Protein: CALGELGNRPRINTGGYTDKLIF.

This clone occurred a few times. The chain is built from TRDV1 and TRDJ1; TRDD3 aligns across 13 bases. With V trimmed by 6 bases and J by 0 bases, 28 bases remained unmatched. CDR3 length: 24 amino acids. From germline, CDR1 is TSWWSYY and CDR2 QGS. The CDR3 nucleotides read TGTGCTCTTGGAAAAAAGCCCTTCCTACAGGGTGTACTGGGGGATACGGGGGACACCGATAAACTCATCTTT. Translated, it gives CALGKKPFLQGVLGDTGDTDKLIF.

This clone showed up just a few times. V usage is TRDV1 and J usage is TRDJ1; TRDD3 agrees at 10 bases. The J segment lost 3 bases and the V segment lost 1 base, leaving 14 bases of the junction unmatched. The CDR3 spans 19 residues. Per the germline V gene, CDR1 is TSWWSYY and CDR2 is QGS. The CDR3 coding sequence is TGTGCTCTTGGGGAACCCCGACTGGTCTTGGGGGATACTCCCGATAAACTCATCTTT. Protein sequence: CALGEPRLVLGDTPDKLIF.

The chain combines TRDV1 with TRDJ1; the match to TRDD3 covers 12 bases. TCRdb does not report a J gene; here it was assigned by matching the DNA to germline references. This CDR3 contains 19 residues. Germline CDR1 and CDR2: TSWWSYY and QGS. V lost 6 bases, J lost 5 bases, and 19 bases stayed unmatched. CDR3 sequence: CALGPFLRWGIRLEDKLIF. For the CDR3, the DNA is TGTGCTCTTGGACCTTTCCTACGCTGGGGGATACGGCTGGAAGATAAACTCATCTTT.

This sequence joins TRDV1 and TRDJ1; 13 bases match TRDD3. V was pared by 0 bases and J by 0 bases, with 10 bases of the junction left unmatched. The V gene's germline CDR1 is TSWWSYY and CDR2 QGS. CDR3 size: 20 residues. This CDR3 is CALGELSHWGIRSYTDKLIF. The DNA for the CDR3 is TGTGCTCTTGGGGAACTTTCGCACTGGGGGATACGCAGTTACACCGATAAACTCATCTTT.

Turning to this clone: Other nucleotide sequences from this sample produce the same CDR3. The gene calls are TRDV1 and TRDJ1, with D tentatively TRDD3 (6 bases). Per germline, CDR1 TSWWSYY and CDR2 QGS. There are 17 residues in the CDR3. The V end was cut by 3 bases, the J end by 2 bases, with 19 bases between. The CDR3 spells CALGEPSGGGPTDKLIF. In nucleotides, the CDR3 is TGTGCTCTTGGGGAGCCCAGTGGTGGGGGTCCTACCGATAAACTCATCTTT.

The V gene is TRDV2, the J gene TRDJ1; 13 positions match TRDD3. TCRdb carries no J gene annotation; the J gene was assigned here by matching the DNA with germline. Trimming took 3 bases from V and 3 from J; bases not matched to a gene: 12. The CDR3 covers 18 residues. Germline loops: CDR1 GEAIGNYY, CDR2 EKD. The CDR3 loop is CACDLLVLGDTRSDKLIF. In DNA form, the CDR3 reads TGTGCCTGTGACCTATTAGTACTGGGGGATACGCGGTCCGATAAACTCATCTTT.

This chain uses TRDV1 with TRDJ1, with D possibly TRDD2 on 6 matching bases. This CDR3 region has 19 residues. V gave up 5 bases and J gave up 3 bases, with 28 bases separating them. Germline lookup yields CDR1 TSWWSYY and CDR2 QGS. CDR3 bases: TGTGCTCTTGGGCCTCCTACTCCCTCAGATTGGAAAACATCCGATAAACTCATCTTT. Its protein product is CALGPPTPSDWKTSDKLIF.

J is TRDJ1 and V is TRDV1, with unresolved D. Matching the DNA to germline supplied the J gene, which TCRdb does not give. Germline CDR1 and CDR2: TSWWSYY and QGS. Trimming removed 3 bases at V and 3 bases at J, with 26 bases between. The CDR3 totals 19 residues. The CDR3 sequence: CALGDTGVGVKRYADKLIF. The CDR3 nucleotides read TGTGCTCTTGGGGACACAGGGGTCGGAGTAAAGAGGTACGCCGATAAACTCATCTTT.

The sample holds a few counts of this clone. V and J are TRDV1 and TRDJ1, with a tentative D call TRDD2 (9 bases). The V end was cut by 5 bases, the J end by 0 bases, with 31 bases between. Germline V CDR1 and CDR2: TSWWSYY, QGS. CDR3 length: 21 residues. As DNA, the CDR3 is TGTGCTCTTGGGAACCCCCTTCCTACCCTACTGGGGGGGTTGTACACCGATAAACTCATCTTT. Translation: CALGNPLPTLLGGLYTDKLIF.

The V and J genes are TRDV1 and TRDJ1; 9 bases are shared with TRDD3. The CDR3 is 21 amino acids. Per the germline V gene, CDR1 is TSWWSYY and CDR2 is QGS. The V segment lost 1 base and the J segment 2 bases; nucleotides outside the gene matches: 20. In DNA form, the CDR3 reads TGTGCTCTTGGGGAACCCCCAGGAGGGGGGGATACCACTCCCTGGACCGATAAACTCATCTTT. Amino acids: CALGEPPGGGDTTPWTDKLIF.

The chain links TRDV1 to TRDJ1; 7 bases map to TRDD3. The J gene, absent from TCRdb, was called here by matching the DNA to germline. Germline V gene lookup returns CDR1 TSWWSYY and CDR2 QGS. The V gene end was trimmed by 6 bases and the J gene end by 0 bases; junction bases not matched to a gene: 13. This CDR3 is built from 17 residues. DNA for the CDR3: TGTGCTCTTGGTGGGTATACGGTGGGGGACCACACCGATAAACTCATCTTT. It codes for CALGGYTVGDHTDKLIF.

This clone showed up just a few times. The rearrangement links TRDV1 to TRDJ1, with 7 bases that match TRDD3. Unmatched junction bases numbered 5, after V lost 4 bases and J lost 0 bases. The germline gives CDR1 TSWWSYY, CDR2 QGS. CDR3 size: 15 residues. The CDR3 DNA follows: TGTGCTCTTGGGGGGATACGGGCGCACACCGATAAACTCATCTTT. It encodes CALGGIRAHTDKLIF.

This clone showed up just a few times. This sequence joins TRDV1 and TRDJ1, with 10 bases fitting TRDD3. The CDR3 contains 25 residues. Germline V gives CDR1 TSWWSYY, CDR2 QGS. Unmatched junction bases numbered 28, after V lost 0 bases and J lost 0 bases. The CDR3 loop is CALGELYSSYGPTEETGGYTDKLIF. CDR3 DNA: TGTGCTCTTGGGGAACTATATTCTTCGTATGGTCCTACGGAAGAAACTGGGGGATACACCGATAAACTCATCTTT.

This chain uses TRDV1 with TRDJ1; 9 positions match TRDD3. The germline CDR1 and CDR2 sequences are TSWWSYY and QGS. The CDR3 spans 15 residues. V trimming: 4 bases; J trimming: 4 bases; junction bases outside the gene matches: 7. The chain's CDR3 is CALGGSGDTGDKLIF. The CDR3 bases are TGTGCTCTTGGGGGATCGGGGGATACAGGCGATAAACTCATCTTT.

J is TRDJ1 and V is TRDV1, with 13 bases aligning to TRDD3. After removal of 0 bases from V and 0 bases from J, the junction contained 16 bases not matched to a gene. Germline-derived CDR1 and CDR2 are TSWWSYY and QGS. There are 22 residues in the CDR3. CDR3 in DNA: TGTGCTCTTGGGGAACTGGCGCTTCCGACTGGGGGATACGCTCCGTACACCGATAAACTCATCTTT. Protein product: CALGELALPTGGYAPYTDKLIF.

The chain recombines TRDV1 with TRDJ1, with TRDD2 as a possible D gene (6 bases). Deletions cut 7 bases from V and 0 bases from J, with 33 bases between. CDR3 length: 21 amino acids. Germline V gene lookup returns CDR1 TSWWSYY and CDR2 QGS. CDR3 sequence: CALATSTLLLRTAPYTDKLIF. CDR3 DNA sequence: TGTGCTCTTGCGACTTCAACCCTCCTACTACGTACGGCTCCCTACACCGATAAACTCATCTTT.

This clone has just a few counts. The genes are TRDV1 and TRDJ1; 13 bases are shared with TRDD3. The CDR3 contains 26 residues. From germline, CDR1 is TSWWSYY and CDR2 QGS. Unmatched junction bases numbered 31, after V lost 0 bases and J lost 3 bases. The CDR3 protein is CALGELGNSPPLLGDTRGGRSDKLIF. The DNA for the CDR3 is TGTGCTCTTGGGGAACTAGGGAATTCCCCTCCTCTACTGGGGGATACGCGGGGTGGCCGGTCCGATAAACTCATCTTT.